This T cell receptor beta chain was retrieved from a study of blood T cells in healthy people across ages. This clonotype was seen at least ten times. Its antigen is not known. Together with a sample-barcoded 5' primer, a J-beta primer mix was included in a second PCR lasting about 6 to 11 cycles. Every cDNA molecule bore a tag from a template-switch adaptor containing 12 random nucleotides. MiXCR was run by TCRdb on the 5' RACE reads, yielding one entry per CDR3 protein. This table has around 1.7 million distinct CDR3 sequences, roughly 30% appearing once. Germline V gene lookup returns CDR1 SGHRS and CDR2 YFSETQ. The CDR3 runs 15 residues. With 1 base removed from V and 2 bases from J, the gap between germline ends came to 13 bases. Study results and limitations: Both naive CD4+ cell counts and diversity were greater in long-lived donors than in aged donors.

The sample providers were healthy Caucasian people from Russia, aged roughly 6 to 95. Donors gave ten milliliters of peripheral blood apiece. Sequencing input: blood. This receptor was taken from a woman aged 25 to 39 in good health. The genes are TRBV5-1 and TRBJ2-7; weak D call: TRBD2 (6 bases). The CDR3 loop is CASSLQSGDPYEQYF. The CDR3 nucleotides read TGCGCCAGCAGCTTGCAGTCGGGGGACCCCTACGAGCAGTACTTC.